The present TCR beta chain was sequenced within a study of CD8+CD57+ T cells in acquired aplastic anemia. Only a few counts were recorded for this clonotype. As yet, its antigen is unknown. The template used for profiling TCR beta VDJ and CDR3 was genomic DNA. TCRdb ran MiXCR on the reads and lists one entry per CDR3 protein. The profile covers 250,000 to 300,000 distinct CDR3 sequences, with approximately 55% appearing a single time and less than 9.5% taken by the ten largest. CDR3 length equals 14 residues. Per the germline V gene, CDR1 is SGHTA and CDR2 is FQGNSA. Trimming stripped 1 base from V and 6 bases from J, with 13 bases between. General study findings and limits: Researchers report that twenty-nine CD8+ CDR3 sequences appeared in both patients and controls.

The TCR originated in a human donor with severe aplastic anemia or a healthy control (not recorded which). This sequence joins TRBV7-2 and TRBJ2-7; D uncertain. Sequencing was performed on sorted CD4+, CD8+, or CD8+CD57+ T cells (not recorded which) from PBMCs. DNA for the CDR3: TGTGCCAGCAGCTTAGTGCTACTCCCAGGCGAGCAGTACTTC. Translated, it gives CASSLVLLPGEQYF.